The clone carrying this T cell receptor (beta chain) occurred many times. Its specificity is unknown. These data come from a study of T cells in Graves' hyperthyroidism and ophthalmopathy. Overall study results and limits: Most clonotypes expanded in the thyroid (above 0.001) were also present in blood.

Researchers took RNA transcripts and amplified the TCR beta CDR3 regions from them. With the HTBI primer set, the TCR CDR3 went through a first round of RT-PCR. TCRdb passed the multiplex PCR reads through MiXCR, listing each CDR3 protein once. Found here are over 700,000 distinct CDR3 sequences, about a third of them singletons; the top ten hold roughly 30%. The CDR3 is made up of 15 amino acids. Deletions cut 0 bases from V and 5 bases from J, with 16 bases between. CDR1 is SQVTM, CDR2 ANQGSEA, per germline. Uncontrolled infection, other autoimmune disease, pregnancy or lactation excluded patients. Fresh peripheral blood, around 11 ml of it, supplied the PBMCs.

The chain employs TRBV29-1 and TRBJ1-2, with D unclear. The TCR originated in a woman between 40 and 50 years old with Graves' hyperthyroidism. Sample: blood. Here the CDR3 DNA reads TGCAGCGTTGAAGATTTAAGCGGCAACTTTTATGGCTACACCTTC. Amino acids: CSVEDLSGNFYGYTF.